This T cell receptor beta chain was retrieved from a study of blood T cell repertoires in COVID-19. This clone was counted between two and nine times. Here immunoSEQ multiplex PCR was the method, and the copy in TCRdb shows in-frame clones only, minus some. The sample includes 90,000 to 100,000 clones, 86% of them seen just once. With V trimmed by 5 bases and J by 1 base, 10 bases remained unmatched. Germline V lookup: CDR1 MDHEN, CDR2 SYDVKM. CDR3 size: 17 residues. This sequence was found in a man of 80 years or more with acute or convalescent COVID-19. V and J are TRBV28 and TRBJ1-2, with 10 bases aligning to TRBD1. The specimen sequenced was peripheral blood. CDR3 loop: CASSPLTGGIDNYGYTF. The CDR3 DNA reads TGTGCCAGCAGTCCCTTGACAGGGGGCATCGATAACTATGGCTACACCTTC.